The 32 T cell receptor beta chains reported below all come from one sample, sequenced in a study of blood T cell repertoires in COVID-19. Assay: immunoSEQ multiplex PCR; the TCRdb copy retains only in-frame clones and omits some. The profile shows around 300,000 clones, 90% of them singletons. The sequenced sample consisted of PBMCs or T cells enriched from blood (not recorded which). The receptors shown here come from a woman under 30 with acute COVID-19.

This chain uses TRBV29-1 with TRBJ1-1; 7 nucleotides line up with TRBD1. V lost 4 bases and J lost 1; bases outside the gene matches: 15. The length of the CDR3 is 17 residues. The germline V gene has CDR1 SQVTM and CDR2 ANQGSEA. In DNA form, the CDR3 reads TGCAGCGTTGGAAGTGGAAGGGGGCGGTTGGGGAACACTGAAGCTTTCTTT. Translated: CSVGSGRGRLGNTEAFF.

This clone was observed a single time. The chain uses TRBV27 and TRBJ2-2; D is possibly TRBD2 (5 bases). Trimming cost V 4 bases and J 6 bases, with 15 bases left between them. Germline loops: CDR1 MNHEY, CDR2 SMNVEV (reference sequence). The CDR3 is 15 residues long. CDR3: CASSSPGSGAGELFF. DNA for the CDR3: TGTGCCAGCAGTTCCCCGGGGTCTGGGGCCGGGGAGCTGTTTTTT.

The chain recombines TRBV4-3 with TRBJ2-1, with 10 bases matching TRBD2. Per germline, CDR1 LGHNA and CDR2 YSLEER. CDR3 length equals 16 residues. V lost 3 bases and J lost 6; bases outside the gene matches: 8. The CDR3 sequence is CASSHRGLAELNEQFF. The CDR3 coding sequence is TGCGCCAGCAGCCACAGAGGACTAGCGGAGCTCAATGAGCAGTTCTTC.

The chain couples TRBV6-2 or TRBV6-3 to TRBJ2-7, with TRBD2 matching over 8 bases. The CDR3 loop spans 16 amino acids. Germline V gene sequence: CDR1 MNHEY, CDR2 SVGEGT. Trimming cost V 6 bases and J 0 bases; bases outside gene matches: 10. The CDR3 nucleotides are TGTGCCAGCAGCCCAGGATGGGGGACTAGCTCCTACGAGCAGTACTTC. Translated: CASSPGWGTSSYEQYF.

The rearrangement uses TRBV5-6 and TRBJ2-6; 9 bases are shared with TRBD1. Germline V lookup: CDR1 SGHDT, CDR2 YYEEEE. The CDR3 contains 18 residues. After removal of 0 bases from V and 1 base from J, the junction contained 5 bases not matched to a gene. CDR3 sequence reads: CASSLVSQGASGANVLTF. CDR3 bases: TGTGCCAGCAGCTTGGTCTCACAGGGGGCGTCTGGGGCCAACGTCCTGACTTTC.

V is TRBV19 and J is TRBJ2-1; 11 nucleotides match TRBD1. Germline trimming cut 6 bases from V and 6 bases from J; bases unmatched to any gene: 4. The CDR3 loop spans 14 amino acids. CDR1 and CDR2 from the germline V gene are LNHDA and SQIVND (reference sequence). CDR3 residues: CASSMDRGPNEQFF. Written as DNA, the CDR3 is TGTGCCAGTAGCATGGACAGGGGGCCCAATGAGCAGTTCTTC.

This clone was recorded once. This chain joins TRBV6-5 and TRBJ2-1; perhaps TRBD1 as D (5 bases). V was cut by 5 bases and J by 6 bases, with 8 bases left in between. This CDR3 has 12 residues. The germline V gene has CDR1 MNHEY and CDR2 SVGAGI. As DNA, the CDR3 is TGTGCCAGCAGTCAAAGGGGCAATGAGCAGTTCTTC. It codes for CASSQRGNEQFF.

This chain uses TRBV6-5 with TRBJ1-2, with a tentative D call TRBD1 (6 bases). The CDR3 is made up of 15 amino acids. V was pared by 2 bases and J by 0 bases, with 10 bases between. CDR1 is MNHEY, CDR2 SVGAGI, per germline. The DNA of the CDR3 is TGTGCCAGCAGTTACCCACAGGGTGCTAACTATGGCTACACCTTC. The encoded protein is CASSYPQGANYGYTF.

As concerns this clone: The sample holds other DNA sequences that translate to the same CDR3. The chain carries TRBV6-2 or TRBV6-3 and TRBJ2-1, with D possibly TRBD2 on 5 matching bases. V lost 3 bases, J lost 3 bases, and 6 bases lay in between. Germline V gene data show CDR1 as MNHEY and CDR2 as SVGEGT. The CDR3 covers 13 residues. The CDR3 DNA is TGTGCCAGCAGTTATCGGGACTACAATGAGCAGTTCTTC. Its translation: CASSYRDYNEQFF.

This CDR3 reads CASRLQGALGNTIYF. As DNA, the CDR3 is TGTGCCAGCAGACTCCAGGGTGCTCTGGGAAACACCATATATTTT. The chain carries TRBV28 and TRBJ1-3; D is perhaps TRBD1 (5 bases). The V and J ends lost 6 bases and 4 bases respectively, with 16 bases between them. There are 15 residues in the CDR3. From germline, CDR1 is MDHEN and CDR2 SYDVKM. Together with reference TRBV28 and TRBJ1-3, the CDR3 gives the full variable domain: DVKVTQSSRYLVKRTGEKVFLECVQDMDHENMFWYRQDPGLGLRLIYFSYDVKMKEKGDIPEGYSVSREKKERFSLILESASTNQTSMYLCASRLQGALGNTIYFGEGSWLTVV.

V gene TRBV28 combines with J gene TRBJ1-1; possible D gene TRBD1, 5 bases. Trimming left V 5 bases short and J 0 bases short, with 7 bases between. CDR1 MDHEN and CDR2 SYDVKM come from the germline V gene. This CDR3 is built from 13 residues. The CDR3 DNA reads TGTGCCAGCAGTCGGACACTGAACACTGAAGCTTTCTTT. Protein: CASSRTLNTEAFF.

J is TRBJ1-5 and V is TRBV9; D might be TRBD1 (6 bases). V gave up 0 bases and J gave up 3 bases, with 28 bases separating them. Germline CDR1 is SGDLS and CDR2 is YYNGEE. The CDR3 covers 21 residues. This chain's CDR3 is CASSVVEGEVPESYPNQPQHF. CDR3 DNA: TGTGCCAGCAGCGTAGTAGAGGGGGAAGTGCCGGAAAGCTACCCCAATCAGCCCCAGCATTTT. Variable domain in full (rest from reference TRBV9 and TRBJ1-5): DSGVTQTPKHLITATGQRVTLRCSPRSGDLSVYWYQQSLDQGLQFLIQYYNGEERAKGNILERFSAQQFPDLHSELNLSSLELGDSALYFCASSVVEGEVPESYPNQPQHFGDGTRLSIL.

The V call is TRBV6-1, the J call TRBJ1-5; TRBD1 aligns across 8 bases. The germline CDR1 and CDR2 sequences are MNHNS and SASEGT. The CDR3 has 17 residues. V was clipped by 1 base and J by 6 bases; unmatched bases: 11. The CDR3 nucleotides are TGTGCCAGCAGTGAAGGTCTCGCGACAGGGGTATCTCAGCCCCAGCATTTT. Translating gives CASSEGLATGVSQPQHF.

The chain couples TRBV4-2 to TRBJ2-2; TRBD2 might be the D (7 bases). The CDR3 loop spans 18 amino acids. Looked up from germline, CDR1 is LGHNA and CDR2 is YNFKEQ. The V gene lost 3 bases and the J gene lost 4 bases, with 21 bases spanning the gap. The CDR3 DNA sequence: TGTGCCAGCAGCCAGAACCTCGGGAGGAGGGGGGGCACCGGGGAGCTGTTTTTT. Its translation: CASSQNLGRRGGTGELFF.

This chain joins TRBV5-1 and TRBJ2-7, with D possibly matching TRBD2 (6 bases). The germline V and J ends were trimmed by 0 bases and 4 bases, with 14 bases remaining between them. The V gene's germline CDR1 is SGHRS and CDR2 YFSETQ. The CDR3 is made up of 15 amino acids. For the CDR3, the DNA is TGCGCCAGCAGCTTGGCGGCTAGCGAGAGATACGAGCAGTACTTC. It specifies CASSLAASERYEQYF. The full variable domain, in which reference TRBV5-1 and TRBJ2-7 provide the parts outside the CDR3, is KAGVTQTPRYLIKTRGQQVTLSCSPISGHRSVSWYQQTPGQGLQFLFEYFSETQRNKGNFPGRFSGRQFSNSRSEMNVSTLELGDSALYLCASSLAASERYEQYFGPGTRLTVT.

The DNA for the CDR3 is TGTGCCTGGGTAGAGCCCGATGAGCAGTTCTTC. Its protein is CAWVEPDEQFF. The rearrangement uses TRBV30 and TRBJ2-1; D gene ambiguous. CDR3 size: 11 residues. Germline V gene lookup returns CDR1 GTSNPN and CDR2 SVGIG (reference sequence). V was pared by 5 bases and J by 8 bases, with 10 bases between.

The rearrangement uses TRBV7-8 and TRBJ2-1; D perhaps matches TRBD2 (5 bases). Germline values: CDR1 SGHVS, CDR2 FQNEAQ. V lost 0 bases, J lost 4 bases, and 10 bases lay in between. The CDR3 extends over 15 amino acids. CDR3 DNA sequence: TGTGCCAGCAGCTTAGCACGGGCGGGTTACAATGAGCAGTTCTTC. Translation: CASSLARAGYNEQFF.

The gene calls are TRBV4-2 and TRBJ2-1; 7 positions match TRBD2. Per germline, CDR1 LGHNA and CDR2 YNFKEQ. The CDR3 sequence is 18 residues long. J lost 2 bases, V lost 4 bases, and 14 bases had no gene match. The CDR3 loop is CASSPRGGDSVTYNEQFF. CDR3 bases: TGTGCCAGCAGCCCCCGTGGGGGGGACTCGGTAACCTACAATGAGCAGTTCTTC.

The CDR3 coding sequence is TGTGCCAGCAGCTCTCCCCCCTTAAACAATGAGCAGTTCTTC. This encodes CASSSPPLNNEQFF. This rearrangement joins TRBV7-9 to TRBJ2-1, with unresolved D. Trimming stripped 4 bases from V and 5 bases from J, with 12 bases between. Germline CDR1 SEHNR, CDR2 FQNEAQ (reference sequence). The CDR3 has 14 residues.

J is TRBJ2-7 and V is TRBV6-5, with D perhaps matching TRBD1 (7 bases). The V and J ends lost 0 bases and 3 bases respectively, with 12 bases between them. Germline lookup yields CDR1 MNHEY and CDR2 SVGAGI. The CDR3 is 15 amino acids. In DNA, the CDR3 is TGTGCCAGCAGTTACTCGGAGGGGGCTGACTACGAGCAGTACTTC. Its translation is CASSYSEGADYEQYF.

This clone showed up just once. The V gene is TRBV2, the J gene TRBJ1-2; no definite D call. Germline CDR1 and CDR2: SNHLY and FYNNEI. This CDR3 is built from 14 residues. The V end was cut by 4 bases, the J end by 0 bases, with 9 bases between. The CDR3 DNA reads TGTGCCAGCAGTGGGGGAGGGACTAACTATGGCTACACCTTC. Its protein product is CASSGGGTNYGYTF.

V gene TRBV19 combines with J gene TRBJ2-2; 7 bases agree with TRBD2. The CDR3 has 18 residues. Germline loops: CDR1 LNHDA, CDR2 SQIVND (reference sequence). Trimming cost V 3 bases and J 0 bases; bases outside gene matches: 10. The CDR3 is CASSMELARASNTGELFF. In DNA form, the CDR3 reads TGTGCCAGTAGTATGGAACTAGCGAGAGCCTCGAACACCGGGGAGCTGTTTTTT.

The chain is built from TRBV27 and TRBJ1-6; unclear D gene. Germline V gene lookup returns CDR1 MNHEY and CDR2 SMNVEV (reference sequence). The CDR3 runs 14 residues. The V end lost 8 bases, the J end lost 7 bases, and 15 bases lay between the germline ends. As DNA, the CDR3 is TGTGCCAGCTCCCTCACCGGCAGGAATTCACCCCTCCACTTT. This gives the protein CASSLTGRNSPLHF.

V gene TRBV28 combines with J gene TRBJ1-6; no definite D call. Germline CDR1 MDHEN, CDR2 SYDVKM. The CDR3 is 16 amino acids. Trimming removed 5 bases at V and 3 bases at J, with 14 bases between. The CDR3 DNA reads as TGTGCCAGCAGTCCCCACCCGGGGAACTATAATTCACCCCTCCACTTT. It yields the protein CASSPHPGNYNSPLHF.

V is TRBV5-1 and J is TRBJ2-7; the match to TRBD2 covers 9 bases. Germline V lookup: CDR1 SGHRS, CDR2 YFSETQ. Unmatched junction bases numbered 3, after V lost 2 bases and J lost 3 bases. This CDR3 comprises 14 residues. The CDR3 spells CASSFGTSIYEQYF. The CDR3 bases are TGCGCCAGCAGCTTCGGGACTAGCATCTACGAGCAGTACTTC.

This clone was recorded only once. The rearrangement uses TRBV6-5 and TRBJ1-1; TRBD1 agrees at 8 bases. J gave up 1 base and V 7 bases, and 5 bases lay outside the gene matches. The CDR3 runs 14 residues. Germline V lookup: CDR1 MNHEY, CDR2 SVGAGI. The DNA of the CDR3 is TGTGCCAGCACCAGGGGGCCACCGAACACTGAAGCTTTCTTT. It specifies CASTRGPPNTEAFF.

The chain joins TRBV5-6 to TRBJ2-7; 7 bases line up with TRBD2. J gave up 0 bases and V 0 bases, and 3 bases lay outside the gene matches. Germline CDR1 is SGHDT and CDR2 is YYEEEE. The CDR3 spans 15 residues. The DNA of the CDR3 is TGTGCCAGCAGCTTGGTTCTAGCGGCCTCCTACGAGCAGTACTTC. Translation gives CASSLVLAASYEQYF.

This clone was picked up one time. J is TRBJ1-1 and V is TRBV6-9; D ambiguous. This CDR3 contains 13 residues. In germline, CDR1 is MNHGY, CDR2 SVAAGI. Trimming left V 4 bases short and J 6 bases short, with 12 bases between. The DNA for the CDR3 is TGTGCCAGCAGTTTAAGAGGAGGCGCTGAAGCTTTCTTT. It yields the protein CASSLRGGAEAFF.

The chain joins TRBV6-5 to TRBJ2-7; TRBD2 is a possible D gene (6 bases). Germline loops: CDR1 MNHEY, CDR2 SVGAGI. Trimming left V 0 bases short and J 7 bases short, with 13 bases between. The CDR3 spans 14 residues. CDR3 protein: CASSYSPTSREQYF. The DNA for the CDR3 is TGTGCCAGCAGTTACTCGCCGACTAGTCGGGAGCAGTACTTC.

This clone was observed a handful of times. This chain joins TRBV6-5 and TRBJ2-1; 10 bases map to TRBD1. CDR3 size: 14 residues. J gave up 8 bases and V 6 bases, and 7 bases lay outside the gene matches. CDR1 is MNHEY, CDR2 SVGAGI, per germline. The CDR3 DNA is TGTGCCAGCAGCCCGTGGGACAGGGGCCATGAGCAGTTCTTC. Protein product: CASSPWDRGHEQFF.

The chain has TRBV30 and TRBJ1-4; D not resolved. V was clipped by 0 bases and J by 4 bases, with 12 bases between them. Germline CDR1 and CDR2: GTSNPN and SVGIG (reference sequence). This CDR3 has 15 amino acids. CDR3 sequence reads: CAWSVFPVGNEKLFF. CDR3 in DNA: TGTGCCTGGAGTGTATTTCCGGTTGGTAATGAAAAACTGTTTTTT.

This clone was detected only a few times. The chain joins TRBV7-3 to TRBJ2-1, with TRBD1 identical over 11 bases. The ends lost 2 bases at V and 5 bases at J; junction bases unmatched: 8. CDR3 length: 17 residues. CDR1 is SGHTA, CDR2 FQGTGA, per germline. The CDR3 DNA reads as TGTGCCAGCAGCTTAGATTCCGGGACAGGGGGGAACAATGAGCAGTTCTTC. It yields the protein CASSLDSGTGGNNEQFF.